This T cell receptor beta chain was sequenced for a study of OX40 agonist ivuxolimab in advanced cancers. The study in broad terms: Ivuxolimab, which targeted the costimulatory receptor OX40 (CD134), was an agonistic, fully human IgG2 monoclonal antibody. The purpose of peripheral TCRbeta sequencing was to test whether ivuxolimab changed TCR sequence diversity and led to clonal T-cell expansion. Intravenous ivuxolimab was administered to patients every 2 weeks at six dose levels: 0.01, 0.1, 0.3, 1.5, 3 and 10 mg/kg. In the dose-escalation cohort, 82.7% of patients were male, and the mean age was around 60 years, with a range of about 23 to 90. Among the approximately 50 dose-escalation patients, around 20 had hepatocellular carcinoma, around 15 melanoma, 9 renal cell carcinoma and 9 head and neck cancer. Prior anti-PD-1, anti-PD-L1 or anti-CTLA-4 therapy was permitted, and less than 45% of dose-escalation patients had received checkpoint inhibitors. The paper describes the monotherapy dose-escalation part (N = 52 patients) of the phase I trial of ivuxolimab. Partial responses occurred in three dose-escalation patients: two with cutaneous melanoma and one with hepatocellular carcinoma.

This clone was seen only a few times. Its antigen is not yet known. No base qualities exist here, and no much larger clone lies one base off it. To sequence the TCRbeta CDR3 region, genomic DNA was isolated from the sorted cells. TCRbeta CDR3 regions were sequenced using the immunoSEQ Assay. Sourced from immuneACCESS, this table was stored by TCRdb with only in-frame sequences that have V and J called. A share of the clones is absent; for the studies checked, an unresolved V gene accounts for under half, and the remainder has no known explanation. Across this sample there are some 60,000 clones, with 86% seen only once. The biggest ten clones account for about 3.9% of the sample. Overall results and qualifications from the work: At doses of 0.1 to 3.0 mg/kg, clonal expansion of both CD4+ and CD8+ T cells in blood was seen between baseline and week 6. On average, CD8+ T cells showed more expanded clones than CD4+ T cells after ivuxolimab. In the 0.1-3.0 mg/kg groups, partial responders had among the lowest normalized peripheral clonal expansion, particularly in CD8+ T cells. Low levels of normalized T-cell clonal expansion were also seen in some patients who did not respond. Which antigens the clonally expanded peripheral T cells were specific for was not determined.

V and J are truncated by 5 bases and 1 base respectively, leaving an intervening sequence of 8 bases. Its CDR3 holds 13 amino acids, cysteine through phenylalanine. The entry retains the CDR3 DNA only, 39 bases that are in frame from base 1. In the germline V gene, CDR1 corresponds to SGHTA and CDR2 to FQGNSA. Patients with a history of autoimmune disease or receiving systemic immunosuppression were excluded from the trial. Peripheral blood for TCR sequencing was drawn from every dose cohort at baseline, at cycle 4 day 1 and at cycle 7 day 1. Samples came from an open-label, multicenter, first-in-human phase I dose-escalation trial of ivuxolimab. The trial enrolled adults with locally advanced or metastatic head and neck squamous cell, hepatocellular, melanoma or renal cell carcinoma. Before TCR sequencing, CD4+ and CD8+ T cells were separately sorted from peripheral blood.

The receptor was isolated from an adult with an advanced solid tumor such as melanoma, head and neck, liver or kidney cancer. Material: CD4+ or CD8+ T cells sorted from blood, obtained in a trial of the OX40 agonist ivuxolimab. This chain is built from TRBV7-2 and TRBJ1-1; confidence is insufficient to name the D gene. The CDR3 reads CASSPHPNTEAFF. In nucleotide form, the sequence is TGTGCCAGCAGCCCACACCCGAACACTGAAGCTTTCTTT.